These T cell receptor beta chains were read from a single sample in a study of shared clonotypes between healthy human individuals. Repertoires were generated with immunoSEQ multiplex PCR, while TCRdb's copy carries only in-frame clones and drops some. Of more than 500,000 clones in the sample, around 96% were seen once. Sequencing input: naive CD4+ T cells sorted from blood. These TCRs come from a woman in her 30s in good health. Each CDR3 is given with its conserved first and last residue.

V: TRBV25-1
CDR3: CASSDLPPDRGQGYTF

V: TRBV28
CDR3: CASSPLTEIQETQYF

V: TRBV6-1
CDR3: CASSDGYPYTDTQYF

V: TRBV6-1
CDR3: CASSIRTGGDQPQHF

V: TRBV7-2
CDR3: CASSSMGLAMADTQYF

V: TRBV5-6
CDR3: CASRSGQGALYEQYF

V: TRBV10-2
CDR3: CASRAGTGVAYEQYF

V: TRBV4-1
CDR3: CASSQDRLRGRGDEQYF

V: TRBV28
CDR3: CASSLFSEGNTEAFF

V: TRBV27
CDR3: CASSFRGYEQYF

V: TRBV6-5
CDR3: CASSRSGTGGYEQYF

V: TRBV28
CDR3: CASTTPGTSGYEQYF

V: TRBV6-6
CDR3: CASSNSGRRETQYF

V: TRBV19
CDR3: CASSITFPDTQYF

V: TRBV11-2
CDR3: CASSLGVRQNYGYTF

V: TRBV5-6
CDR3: CASSFDRTSTDTQYF

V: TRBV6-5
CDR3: CASSYSPGGFYGYTF

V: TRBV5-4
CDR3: CASSLVGRYNEQFF

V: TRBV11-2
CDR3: CASSPVGSGNTIYF

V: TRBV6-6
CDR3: CASSSARGRRETQYF

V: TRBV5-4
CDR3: CASSVAGYVTETQYF

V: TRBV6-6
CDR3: CASSIQDSNQPQHF

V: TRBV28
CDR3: CASSPTGTGAHEQYF

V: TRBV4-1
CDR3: CASSAGTGMNTEAFF